This TCR beta chain came from a study of T cell responses to AZD1222 COVID-19 vaccine. Whole-study results and caveats: Only a handful of AZD1222 recipients tested seropositive at baseline.

There are 18 residues in the CDR3. The V gene end was trimmed by 4 bases and the J gene end by 1 base; junction bases not matched to a gene: 6. The germline V gene has CDR1 MGHRA and CDR2 YSYEKL. Sequencing used immunoSEQ multiplex PCR; TCRdb keeps in-frame clones, though not all of them. The sample shows approximately 73,000 clones, 84% of them seen only once. Remarks on this clone: What it recognizes is unknown.

The clonotype was recovered from an adult in good health. Here the sequenced sample was peripheral blood, taken on day 0 of AZD1222 vaccination. The rearrangement uses TRBV4-1 and TRBJ2-2; 13 bases line up with TRBD2. This CDR3 is CASSPGLAGVLNTGELFF. The CDR3 DNA reads TGCGCCAGCAGCCCAGGACTAGCGGGGGTTCTGAACACCGGGGAGCTGTTTTTT.